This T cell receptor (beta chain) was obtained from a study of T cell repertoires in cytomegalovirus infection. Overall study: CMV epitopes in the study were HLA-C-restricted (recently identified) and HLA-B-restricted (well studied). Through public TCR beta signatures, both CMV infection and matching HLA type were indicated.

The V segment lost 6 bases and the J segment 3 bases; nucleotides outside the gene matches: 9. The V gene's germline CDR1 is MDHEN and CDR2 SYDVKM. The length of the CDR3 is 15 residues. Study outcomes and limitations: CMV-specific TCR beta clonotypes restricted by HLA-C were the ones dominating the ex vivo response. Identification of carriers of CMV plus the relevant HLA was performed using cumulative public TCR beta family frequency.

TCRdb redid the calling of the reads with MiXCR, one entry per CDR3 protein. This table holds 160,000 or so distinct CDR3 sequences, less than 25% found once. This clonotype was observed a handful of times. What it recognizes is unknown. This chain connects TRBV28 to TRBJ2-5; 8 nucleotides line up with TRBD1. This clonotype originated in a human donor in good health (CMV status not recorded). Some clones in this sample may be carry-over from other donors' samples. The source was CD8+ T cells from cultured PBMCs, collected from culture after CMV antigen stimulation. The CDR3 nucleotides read TGTGCCAGCAGATCACGGACAGGGAATAAAGAGACCCAGTACTTC. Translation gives CASRSRTGNKETQYF.